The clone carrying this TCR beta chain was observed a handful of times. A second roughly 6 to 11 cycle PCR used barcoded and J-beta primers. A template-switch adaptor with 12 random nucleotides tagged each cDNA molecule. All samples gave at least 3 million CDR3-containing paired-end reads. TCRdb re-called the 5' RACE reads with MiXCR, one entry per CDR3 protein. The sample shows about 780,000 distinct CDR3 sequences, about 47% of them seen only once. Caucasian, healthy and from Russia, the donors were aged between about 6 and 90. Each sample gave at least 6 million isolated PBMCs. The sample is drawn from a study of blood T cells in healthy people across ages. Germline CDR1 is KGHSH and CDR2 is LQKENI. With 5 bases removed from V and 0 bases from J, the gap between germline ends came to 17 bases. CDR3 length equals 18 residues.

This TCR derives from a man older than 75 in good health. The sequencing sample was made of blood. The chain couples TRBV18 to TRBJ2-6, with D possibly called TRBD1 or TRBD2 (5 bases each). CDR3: CASSNHRGHYSGANVLTF. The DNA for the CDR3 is TGTGCCAGCTCAAACCACCGGGGCCACTACTCTGGGGCCAACGTCCTGACTTTC.